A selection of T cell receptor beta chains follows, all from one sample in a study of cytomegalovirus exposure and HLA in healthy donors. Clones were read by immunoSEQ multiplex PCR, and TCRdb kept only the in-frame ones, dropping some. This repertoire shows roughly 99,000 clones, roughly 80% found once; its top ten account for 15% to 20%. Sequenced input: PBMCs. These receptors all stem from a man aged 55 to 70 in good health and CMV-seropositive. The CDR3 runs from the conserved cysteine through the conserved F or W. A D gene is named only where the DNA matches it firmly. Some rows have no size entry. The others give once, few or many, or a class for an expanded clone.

CDR3 protein: CASSSTVNEQFF; CDR3 DNA: TGCGCCAGCAGCTCTACAGTCAATGAGCAGTTCTTC; clone size: NA; V gene: TRBV5-1; D gene: NA; J gene: TRBJ2-1
CDR3 protein: CASSVGQIGDEQYF; CDR3 DNA: TGTGCCAGCAGCGTCGGACAGATCGGGGACGAGCAGTACTTC; clone size: NA; V gene: TRBV9; D gene: NA; J gene: TRBJ2-7
CDR3 protein: CASSVDTPGQGYNEQFF; CDR3 DNA: TGTGCCAGCAGCGTAGACACCCCGGGACAGGGCTACAATGAGCAGTTCTTC; clone size: NA; V gene: TRBV9; D gene: TRBD1; J gene: TRBJ2-1
CDR3 protein: CASTPTSGVFGEQYF; CDR3 DNA: TGTGCCAGCACTCCGACTAGCGGGGTCTTCGGCGAGCAGTACTTC; clone size: NA; V gene: TRBV6-1; D gene: TRBD2; J gene: TRBJ2-7
CDR3 protein: CASSQDSGSYNSPLHF; CDR3 DNA: TGTGCCAGCAGCCAAGACAGTGGTTCCTATAATTCACCCCTCCACTTT; clone size: NA; V gene: TRBV16; D gene: NA; J gene: TRBJ1-6
CDR3 protein: CASIYRTNPPGYTF; CDR3 DNA: TGTGCCAGCATCTACAGGACCAATCCCCCTGGCTACACCTTC; clone size: NA; V gene: TRBV28; D gene: NA; J gene: TRBJ1-2
CDR3 protein: CAISETLGGDNEKLFF; CDR3 DNA: TGTGCCATCAGTGAAACTCTTGGGGGCGATAATGAAAAACTGTTTTTT; clone size: NA; V gene: TRBV10-3; D gene: NA; J gene: TRBJ1-4
CDR3 protein: CASSSRGSDTQYF; CDR3 DNA: TGCGCCAGCAGCTCCCGAGGGTCAGATACGCAGTATTTT; clone size: once; V gene: TRBV4-3; D gene: NA; J gene: TRBJ2-3
CDR3 protein: CASSNRQAENTEAFF; CDR3 DNA: TGTGCCAGCAGTAACCGACAGGCCGAGAACACTGAAGCTTTCTTT; clone size: NA; V gene: TRBV2; D gene: NA; J gene: TRBJ1-1
CDR3 protein: CASSLVWTGRNSVYNSPLHF; CDR3 DNA: TGTGCTAGCAGCTTAGTATGGACAGGGCGAAATAGCGTATATAATTCACCCCTCCACTTT; clone size: NA; V gene: TRBV7-7; D gene: TRBD1; J gene: TRBJ1-6
CDR3 protein: CASSDGRGNSPLHF; CDR3 DNA: TGTGCCAGCAGTGACGGGAGGGGCAATTCACCCCTCCACTTT; clone size: NA; V gene: TRBV6-4; D gene: NA; J gene: TRBJ1-6
CDR3 protein: CAISPGQGIAKNIQYF; CDR3 DNA: TGTGCCATCAGTCCGGGACAGGGCATAGCCAAAAACATTCAGTACTTC; clone size: NA; V gene: TRBV10-3; D gene: TRBD1; J gene: TRBJ2-4
CDR3 protein: CASSISGAGELFF; CDR3 DNA: TGTGCCAGTAGTATATCAGGGGCCGGGGAGCTGTTTTTT; clone size: few; V gene: TRBV19; D gene: NA; J gene: TRBJ2-2
CDR3 protein: CACQILYLEAQYF; CDR3 DNA: TGTGCCTGCCAGATCCTTTATTTAGAGGCCCAGTACTTC; clone size: NA; V gene: TRBV30; D gene: NA; J gene: TRBJ2-5
CDR3 protein: CASSAGTSGVRDTQYF; CDR3 DNA: TGTGCCAGCAGCGCCGGGACTAGCGGGGTAAGAGATACGCAGTATTTT; clone size: NA; V gene: TRBV9; D gene: TRBD2; J gene: TRBJ2-3
CDR3 protein: CASSRGQGPYEQYF; CDR3 DNA: TGCGCCAGCAGCAGGGGACAGGGTCCGTACGAGCAGTACTTC; clone size: NA; V gene: TRBV5-1; D gene: TRBD1; J gene: TRBJ2-7
CDR3 protein: CASTGTSGGFSSSYNEQFF; CDR3 DNA: TGTGCCAGCACCGGGACTAGCGGGGGGTTCTCGAGCTCCTACAATGAGCAGTTCTTC; clone size: NA; V gene: TRBV7-8; D gene: TRBD2; J gene: TRBJ2-1
CDR3 protein: CASSPRTGYNSPLHF; CDR3 DNA: TGTGCCAGCAGCCCACGGACAGGGTATAATTCACCCCTCCACTTT; clone size: NA; V gene: TRBV9; D gene: TRBD1; J gene: TRBJ1-6
CDR3 protein: CASSITANTGELFF; CDR3 DNA: TGTGCCAGTAGTATAACAGCAAACACCGGGGAGCTGTTTTTT; clone size: NA; V gene: TRBV19; D gene: NA; J gene: TRBJ2-2
CDR3 protein: CASSPRGITNYGYTF; CDR3 DNA: TGTGCCAGCAGTCCCCGGGGGATAACTAACTATGGCTACACCTTC; clone size: NA; V gene: TRBV27; D gene: NA; J gene: TRBJ1-2
CDR3 protein: CASSLGPGQGVGAFF; CDR3 DNA: TGCGCCAGCAGCTTGGGACCGGGACAGGGTGTTGGAGCTTTCTTT; clone size: few; V gene: TRBV5-1; D gene: TRBD1; J gene: TRBJ1-1
CDR3 protein: CASSLRLAGAVNSYNEQFF; CDR3 DNA: TGTGCCAGCAGCCTGAGACTAGCGGGGGCCGTAAACTCCTACAATGAGCAGTTCTTC; clone size: NA; V gene: TRBV5-5; D gene: TRBD2; J gene: TRBJ2-1
CDR3 protein: CASSVSGYSNQPQHF; CDR3 DNA: TGTGCCAGCAGTGTGTCCGGGTATAGCAATCAGCCCCAGCATTTT; clone size: NA; V gene: TRBV6-1; D gene: NA; J gene: TRBJ1-5
CDR3 protein: CASTSTGTHEETQYF; CDR3 DNA: TGTGCCAGCACCTCTACCGGGACACATGAGGAGACCCAGTACTTC; clone size: NA; V gene: TRBV9; D gene: NA; J gene: TRBJ2-5
CDR3 protein: CASSGGPNEKLFF; CDR3 DNA: TGTGCCAGCAGCGGAGGCCCTAATGAAAAACTGTTTTTT; clone size: once; V gene: TRBV7-2; D gene: NA; J gene: TRBJ1-4
CDR3 protein: CASTPRGRGRNSPLHF; CDR3 DNA: TGTGCCAGCACCCCCCGGGGCAGGGGGCGTAATTCACCCCTCCACTTT; clone size: once; V gene: TRBV27; D gene: TRBD1; J gene: TRBJ1-6
CDR3 protein: CASSLGSGMPYEQYF; CDR3 DNA: TGTGCCAGCAGCTTGGGCAGCGGGATGCCCTACGAGCAGTACTTC; clone size: NA; V gene: TRBV5-6; D gene: TRBD2; J gene: TRBJ2-7
CDR3 protein: CATRKGTDGYTF; CDR3 DNA: TGTGCCACCCGTAAGGGGACTGATGGCTACACCTTC; clone size: NA; V gene: TRBV6-1; D gene: NA; J gene: TRBJ1-2
CDR3 protein: CASSERGAYNEQFF; CDR3 DNA: TGTGCCAGCAGTGAGCGGGGGGCCTACAATGAGCAGTTCTTC; clone size: once; V gene: TRBV2; D gene: TRBD2; J gene: TRBJ2-1
CDR3 protein: CASSQRGGPADTQYF; CDR3 DNA: TGTGCCAGCAGCCAAAGGGGGGGGCCCGCAGATACGCAGTATTTT; clone size: NA; V gene: TRBV14; D gene: NA; J gene: TRBJ2-3
CDR3 protein: CASSLGQGPPDALHF; CDR3 DNA: TGTGCCAGCAGCTTGGGACAGGGCCCCCCGGACGCCCTCCACTTT; clone size: NA; V gene: TRBV7-9; D gene: TRBD1; J gene: TRBJ1-6
CDR3 protein: CASSLGSYEQYF; CDR3 DNA: TGTGCCAGCAGCTTAGGCAGCTACGAGCAGTACTTC; clone size: NA; V gene: TRBV11-2; D gene: NA; J gene: TRBJ2-7
CDR3 protein: CAISEFDRLSTDTQYF; CDR3 DNA: TGTGCCATCAGTGAGTTCGACAGGCTGAGCACAGATACGCAGTATTTT; clone size: once; V gene: TRBV10-3; D gene: NA; J gene: TRBJ2-3
CDR3 protein: CATSKGLADSYEQYF; CDR3 DNA: TGTGCCACCAGCAAGGGACTAGCGGATTCCTACGAGCAGTACTTC; clone size: NA; V gene: TRBV15; D gene: TRBD2; J gene: TRBJ2-7
CDR3 protein: CSARTVETQYF; CDR3 DNA: TGCAGTGCAAGGACAGTGGAGACCCAGTACTTC; clone size: NA; V gene: TRBV20-1; D gene: NA; J gene: TRBJ2-5
CDR3 protein: CASSFGVAAYNEQFF; CDR3 DNA: TGTGCCAGCAGTTTCGGAGTAGCGGCTTACAATGAGCAGTTCTTC; clone size: NA; V gene: TRBV27; D gene: NA; J gene: TRBJ2-1
CDR3 protein: CASSPGTGDRIGELFF; CDR3 DNA: TGTGCCAGCAGCCCTGGGACAGGGGATCGCATCGGGGAGCTGTTTTTT; clone size: NA; V gene: TRBV7-2; D gene: TRBD1; J gene: TRBJ2-2
CDR3 protein: CASSPRTGGEAKNIQYF; CDR3 DNA: TGCGCCAGCAGCCCCCGAACAGGGGGCGAAGCCAAAAACATTCAGTACTTC; clone size: NA; V gene: TRBV5-1; D gene: TRBD1; J gene: TRBJ2-4
CDR3 protein: CAITPDRERYEQYF; CDR3 DNA: TGTGCCATCACCCCGGACAGGGAGCGCTACGAGCAGTACTTC; clone size: NA; V gene: TRBV10-3; D gene: TRBD1; J gene: TRBJ2-7
CDR3 protein: CAWRVAGTDTQYF; CDR3 DNA: TGTGCCTGGAGAGTAGCTGGCACAGATACGCAGTATTTT; clone size: NA; V gene: TRBV30; D gene: NA; J gene: TRBJ2-3
CDR3 protein: CAWGTGNLGNQPQHF; CDR3 DNA: TGTGCCTGGGGCACCGGGAACCTTGGCAATCAGCCCCAGCATTTT; clone size: NA; V gene: TRBV30; D gene: NA; J gene: TRBJ1-5
CDR3 protein: CASSFSGYTAEQYF; CDR3 DNA: TGTGCCAGCAGCTTTTCGGGTTACACGGCCGAGCAGTACTTC; clone size: NA; V gene: TRBV5-6; D gene: NA; J gene: TRBJ2-7
CDR3 protein: CASSSTGYNEQFF; CDR3 DNA: TGTGCCAGCAGCTCGACAGGATACAATGAGCAGTTCTTC; clone size: few; V gene: TRBV7-2; D gene: NA; J gene: TRBJ2-1
CDR3 protein: CSVELKTNIGDGYTF; CDR3 DNA: TGCAGCGTTGAATTGAAGACCAACATAGGGGATGGCTACACCTTC; clone size: NA; V gene: TRBV29-1; D gene: NA; J gene: TRBJ1-2
CDR3 protein: CASSTGLAGGWETQYF; CDR3 DNA: TGTGCCAGTAGTACAGGACTAGCGGGGGGCTGGGAGACCCAGTACTTC; clone size: NA; V gene: TRBV19; D gene: TRBD2; J gene: TRBJ2-5
CDR3 protein: CASSFRGAGWTGELFF; CDR3 DNA: TGTGCCAGCAGCTTCAGGGGGGCTGGGTGGACCGGGGAGCTGTTTTTT; clone size: NA; V gene: TRBV9; D gene: NA; J gene: TRBJ2-2